This T cell receptor beta chain was identified during a study of blood T cells in healthy people across ages. The second PCR ran about 6 to 12 cycles with a sample-barcoded 5' primer and J-beta primers. TCRdb recomputed calls from the 5' RACE reads with MiXCR, one row per CDR3 protein. Of more than 650,000 distinct CDR3 sequences in the sample, 20% to 30% were seen once. V dropped 3 bases and J dropped 5; count of bases not matched to a gene: 9. CDR3 length: 15 amino acids. Germline assignment: CDR1 SGHTA and CDR2 FQGNSA. This clonotype was observed a handful of times. A further study also used this sample, focusing on T cells of mothers and their children.

V usage is TRBV7-2 and J usage is TRBJ2-5, with TRBD1 identical over 7 bases. The sample was blood. This receptor was taken from a boy younger than 18 in good health. The chain's CDR3 is CASSFRDRPQETQYF. The CDR3, as DNA: TGTGCCAGCAGCTTCCGGGACAGACCCCAGGAGACCCAGTACTTC.